This TCR beta chain was sequenced during a study of T cell responses to AZD1222 COVID-19 vaccine. Study-wide results and caveats: Following two doses of AZD1222, Spike-specific TCR breadth and depth rose.

The sample holds a few counts of this clone. Its antigen is not known. Method: immunoSEQ multiplex PCR; TCRdb's copy keeps in-frame clones and lacks some. The sample holds about 78,000 clones, about 90% seen once. CDR1 is SGHAT and CDR2 is FQNNGV in the germline V gene. The germline V and J ends were trimmed by 1 base and 4 bases, with 20 bases remaining between them. There are 17 residues in the CDR3. Material: peripheral blood, obtained 28 days after the second AZD1222 dose. The sequence came from an adult who received the AZD1222 COVID-19 vaccine. The gene calls are TRBV11-2 and TRBJ2-7; tentatively, D is TRBD2 (5 bases). The CDR3 nucleotides read TGTGCCAGCAGCTTAGGCTCGCGACGGGGAAGGTCTTACGAGCAGTACTTC. Translated: CASSLGSRRGRSYEQYF.